The rows below give T cell receptor beta chains drawn from one sample of a study of T cell responses to AZD1222 COVID-19 vaccine. TCRdb's table, derived via immunoSEQ multiplex PCR, lists solely in-frame clones and lacks some. The table lists approximately 150,000 clones, around 90% of them singletons. The sequenced sample was peripheral blood, obtained 28 days after the second AZD1222 dose. The receptors were gathered from an adult who received the AZD1222 COVID-19 vaccine. Both conserved end residues are part of each CDR3. D genes are given only for firm matches. Size is stated for part of the rows, as once, few or many counts, or as a class when the clone is expanded.

V gene: TRBV10-3; J gene: TRBJ1-1; D gene: TRBD1; clone size: .; CDR3 protein: CAISVLGQGETEAFF; CDR3 DNA: TGTGCCATCAGTGTATTGGGACAGGGAGAAACTGAAGCTTTCTTT
V gene: TRBV28; J gene: TRBJ1-5; D gene: .; clone size: .; CDR3 protein: CASSLWGGDSFNQPQHF; CDR3 DNA: TGTGCCAGCAGTTTATGGGGAGGAGATAGCTTCAATCAGCCCCAGCATTTT
V gene: TRBV2; J gene: TRBJ2-5; D gene: .; clone size: .; CDR3 protein: CASSDSEAETQYF; CDR3 DNA: TGTGCCAGCAGTGATTCGGAAGCAGAGACCCAGTACTTC
V gene: TRBV28; J gene: TRBJ1-5; D gene: TRBD1; clone size: .; CDR3 protein: CASSRTGNGQPQHF; CDR3 DNA: TGTGCCAGCAGCCGGACAGGGAACGGTCAGCCCCAGCATTTT
V gene: TRBV7-3; J gene: TRBJ1-6; D gene: TRBD1; clone size: .; CDR3 protein: CASSLRQGEGNSPLHF; CDR3 DNA: TGTGCCAGCAGCTTGCGACAGGGGGAAGGTAATTCACCCCTCCACTTT
V gene: TRBV11-2; J gene: TRBJ2-7; D gene: TRBD2; clone size: .; CDR3 protein: CASSLDPPSGGHEQYF; CDR3 DNA: TGTGCCAGCAGCTTAGATCCGCCTAGCGGGGGCCACGAGCAGTACTTC
V gene: TRBV7-2; J gene: TRBJ2-7; D gene: TRBD2; clone size: .; CDR3 protein: CASSLGLAGYEQYF; CDR3 DNA: TGTGCCAGCAGCCTCGGACTAGCGGGTTACGAGCAGTACTTC
V gene: TRBV13; J gene: TRBJ2-7; D gene: TRBD1; clone size: once; CDR3 protein: CASSFRDRSSYEQYF; CDR3 DNA: TGTGCCAGCAGCTTTCGGGACAGGAGCTCCTACGAGCAGTACTTC
V gene: TRBV10-1; J gene: TRBJ1-6; D gene: .; clone size: .; CDR3 protein: CASRGIGHYNSPLHF; CDR3 DNA: TGCGCCAGCAGGGGAATAGGGCACTATAATTCACCCCTCCACTTT
V gene: TRBV5-6; J gene: TRBJ2-2; D gene: .; clone size: .; CDR3 protein: CASSLGRIGTGELFF; CDR3 DNA: TGTGCCAGCAGCTTAGGCAGAATAGGAACCGGGGAGCTGTTTTTT
V gene: TRBV6-5; J gene: TRBJ2-5; D gene: .; clone size: .; CDR3 protein: CASSYSEETQYF; CDR3 DNA: TGTGCCAGCAGTTACTCGGAGGAGACCCAGTACTTC
V gene: TRBV19; J gene: TRBJ1-2; D gene: .; clone size: .; CDR3 protein: CASAAGANYGYTF; CDR3 DNA: TGTGCCAGTGCGGCCGGAGCTAACTATGGCTACACCTTC
V gene: TRBV7-9; J gene: TRBJ2-1; D gene: .; clone size: .; CDR3 protein: CASSLTGPSGEQFF; CDR3 DNA: TGTGCCAGCAGCTTAACGGGTCCGTCAGGTGAGCAGTTCTTC
V gene: TRBV18; J gene: TRBJ1-2; D gene: .; clone size: .; CDR3 protein: CASSPAGTGYGYTF; CDR3 DNA: TGTGCCAGCTCACCCGCCGGAACAGGGTATGGCTACACCTTC
V gene: TRBV5-1; J gene: TRBJ2-5; D gene: .; clone size: few; CDR3 protein: CASSLGASFQETQYF; CDR3 DNA: TGCGCCAGCAGCTTGGGCGCGTCTTTCCAAGAGACCCAGTACTTC
V gene: TRBV19; J gene: TRBJ1-5; D gene: .; clone size: once; CDR3 protein: CASSIRTGNQPQHF; CDR3 DNA: TGTGCCAGTAGCATACGGACAGGCAATCAGCCCCAGCATTTT
V gene: TRBV12-3/TRBV12-4; J gene: TRBJ2-7; D gene: .; clone size: .; CDR3 protein: CASSPSVLYYQYF; CDR3 DNA: TGTGCCAGCAGCCCAAGTGTCCTTTACTATCAGTACTTC
V gene: TRBV19; J gene: TRBJ1-1; D gene: .; clone size: .; CDR3 protein: CASSMTRRTEAFF; CDR3 DNA: TGTGCCAGTAGTATGACGAGGCGGACTGAAGCTTTCTTT
V gene: TRBV6-1; J gene: TRBJ1-5; D gene: .; clone size: .; CDR3 protein: CASRERSDTPHQPQHF; CDR3 DNA: TGTGCCAGCAGAGAACGTTCTGACACTCCTCATCAGCCCCAGCATTTT
V gene: TRBV6-5; J gene: TRBJ1-1; D gene: TRBD1; clone size: .; CDR3 protein: CASSYARTGETEAFF; CDR3 DNA: TGTGCCAGCAGTTACGCAAGGACAGGGGAGACTGAAGCTTTCTTT
V gene: TRBV27; J gene: TRBJ1-2; D gene: TRBD1; clone size: .; CDR3 protein: CASSLSSGTANYGYTF; CDR3 DNA: TGTGCCAGCAGTTTATCGTCAGGGACAGCTAACTATGGCTACACCTTC
V gene: TRBV20-1; J gene: TRBJ2-3; D gene: .; clone size: .; CDR3 protein: CSHSTDTQYF; CDR3 DNA: TGCAGCCATTCCACAGATACGCAGTATTTT
V gene: TRBV30; J gene: TRBJ1-4; D gene: TRBD1; clone size: few; CDR3 protein: CAWTESGTDDEKLFF; CDR3 DNA: TGTGCCTGGACCGAATCCGGGACAGACGATGAAAAACTGTTTTTT
V gene: TRBV5-1; J gene: TRBJ2-3; D gene: TRBD1; clone size: once; CDR3 protein: CASSFGIDRGTDTQYF; CDR3 DNA: TGCGCCAGCAGCTTCGGTATTGACAGGGGGACAGATACGCAGTATTTT
V gene: TRBV6-2/TRBV6-3; J gene: TRBJ1-2; D gene: .; clone size: once; CDR3 protein: CASSPMERTVTF; CDR3 DNA: TGTGCCAGCAGCCCTATGGAACGGACGGTGACCTTC
V gene: TRBV28; J gene: TRBJ1-5; D gene: .; clone size: .; CDR3 protein: CASSPLIQPQHF; CDR3 DNA: TGTGCCAGCAGCCCGTTGATCCAGCCCCAGCATTTT
V gene: TRBV24-1; J gene: TRBJ1-5; D gene: .; clone size: .; CDR3 protein: CATSESRGHNQPQHF; CDR3 DNA: TGTGCCACCAGTGAATCGAGGGGCCACAATCAGCCCCAGCATTTT
V gene: TRBV9; J gene: TRBJ1-1; D gene: .; clone size: .; CDR3 protein: CASSTRAGAMNTEAFF; CDR3 DNA: TGTGCCAGCAGCACCCGGGCAGGGGCGATGAACACTGAAGCTTTCTTT
V gene: TRBV30; J gene: TRBJ2-7; D gene: TRBD1; clone size: .; CDR3 protein: CAWSVRLQGVYEQYF; CDR3 DNA: TGTGCCTGGAGTGTACGTCTACAGGGGGTCTACGAGCAGTACTTC
V gene: TRBV24-1; J gene: TRBJ1-2; D gene: .; clone size: .; CDR3 protein: CATSRSNNYGYTF; CDR3 DNA: TGTGCCACCAGTCGCTCTAATAACTATGGCTACACCTTC
V gene: TRBV3-1/TRBV3-2; J gene: TRBJ1-4; D gene: .; clone size: .; CDR3 protein: CASSKRGGEKLFF; CDR3 DNA: TGTGCCAGCAGCAAAAGGGGTGGAGAAAAACTGTTTTTT
V gene: TRBV4-1; J gene: TRBJ2-4; D gene: TRBD1; clone size: .; CDR3 protein: CASSQLFARQGNIQYF; CDR3 DNA: TGCGCCAGCAGCCAACTCTTTGCGCGACAGGGAAACATTCAGTACTTC
V gene: TRBV24-1; J gene: TRBJ2-1; D gene: TRBD2; clone size: .; CDR3 protein: CATSDLNGLEGVGEQFF; CDR3 DNA: TGTGCCACCAGTGATTTAAACGGACTAGAGGGTGTGGGTGAGCAGTTCTTC
V gene: TRBV9; J gene: TRBJ2-1; D gene: TRBD2; clone size: .; CDR3 protein: CASTYSGGPYNEQFF; CDR3 DNA: TGTGCCAGCACCTATAGCGGGGGGCCCTACAATGAGCAGTTCTTC
V gene: TRBV5-1; J gene: TRBJ1-5; D gene: .; clone size: once; CDR3 protein: CASSLIAGLHQPQHF; CDR3 DNA: TGTGCCAGCAGCTTGATTGCAGGGCTTCATCAGCCCCAGCATTTT
V gene: TRBV10-2; J gene: TRBJ2-7; D gene: .; clone size: .; CDR3 protein: CASSEPRIYEQYF; CDR3 DNA: TGCGCCAGCAGTGAACCTAGGATATACGAGCAGTACTTC
V gene: TRBV2; J gene: TRBJ2-1; D gene: .; clone size: .; CDR3 protein: CASSENGRIDEQFF; CDR3 DNA: TGTGCCAGCAGTGAAAATGGTAGAATCGATGAGCAGTTCTTC
V gene: TRBV19; J gene: TRBJ1-4; D gene: .; clone size: .; CDR3 protein: CAVSREGGEKLFF; CDR3 DNA: TGTGCCGTTAGTAGGGAGGGAGGAGAAAAACTGTTTTTT
V gene: TRBV28; J gene: TRBJ1-3; D gene: TRBD1; clone size: once; CDR3 protein: CASSLQGQGPRGNTIYF; CDR3 DNA: TGTGCCAGCAGTTTACAGGGACAGGGACCTCGTGGAAACACCATATATTTT
V gene: TRBV24-1; J gene: TRBJ2-1; D gene: .; clone size: .; CDR3 protein: CATRGSGDRAQGGQFF; CDR3 DNA: TGTGCCACCAGGGGGTCGGGGGACCGCGCCCAAGGCGGTCAGTTCTTC
V gene: TRBV6-5; J gene: TRBJ1-2; D gene: .; clone size: .; CDR3 protein: CASSYALGYYGYTF; CDR3 DNA: TGTGCCAGCAGTTACGCGCTGGGCTACTATGGCTACACCTTC
V gene: TRBV9; J gene: TRBJ2-7; D gene: TRBD1; clone size: once; CDR3 protein: CASSAQGTGYEQYF; CDR3 DNA: TGTGCCAGCAGCGCACAGGGGACGGGGTACGAGCAGTACTTC
V gene: TRBV5-4; J gene: TRBJ2-3; D gene: TRBD2; clone size: .; CDR3 protein: CASSLARGRDPDTQYF; CDR3 DNA: TGTGCCAGCAGCTTGGCTCGCGGGAGGGACCCAGATACGCAGTATTTT
V gene: TRBV18; J gene: TRBJ2-7; D gene: TRBD1; clone size: once; CDR3 protein: CASSFTRDRLSYEQYF; CDR3 DNA: TGTGCCAGCTCATTCACGAGGGACAGGCTTTCCTACGAGCAGTACTTC
V gene: TRBV7-9; J gene: TRBJ1-2; D gene: TRBD1; clone size: once; CDR3 protein: CASSPDRVPYGYTF; CDR3 DNA: TGTGCCAGCAGCCCCGACAGGGTCCCCTATGGCTACACCTTC
V gene: TRBV28; J gene: TRBJ1-3; D gene: TRBD1; clone size: once; CDR3 protein: CASSLADRAARDTIYF; CDR3 DNA: TGTGCCAGCAGTTTAGCGGACAGGGCAGCGCGAGACACCATATATTTT
V gene: TRBV28; J gene: TRBJ2-1; D gene: .; clone size: .; CDR3 protein: CASSLRDIQFGEQFF; CDR3 DNA: TGTGCCAGCAGTCTCAGGGATATACAATTCGGGGAGCAGTTCTTC
V gene: TRBV4-3; J gene: TRBJ2-3; D gene: .; clone size: .; CDR3 protein: CASSQDRRTGPDTQYF; CDR3 DNA: TGCGCCAGCAGCCAAGATCGGCGAACGGGTCCAGATACGCAGTATTTT
V gene: TRBV5-6; J gene: TRBJ1-2; D gene: .; clone size: .; CDR3 protein: CTSSFGLGDYGYTF; CDR3 DNA: TGTACCAGCAGCTTTGGGCTAGGGGATTATGGCTACACCTTC
V gene: TRBV9; J gene: TRBJ1-4; D gene: .; clone size: .; CDR3 protein: CASSVGGRQLNEKLFF; CDR3 DNA: TGTGCCAGCAGCGTAGGCGGTCGGCAGTTGAATGAAAAACTGTTTTTT
V gene: TRBV9; J gene: TRBJ1-3; D gene: .; clone size: .; CDR3 protein: CASSASRTDSGNTIYF; CDR3 DNA: TGTGCCAGCAGCGCTTCGAGGACAGACTCTGGAAACACCATATATTTT
V gene: TRBV5-4; J gene: TRBJ2-1; D gene: .; clone size: .; CDR3 protein: CASSTRLTGDYNEQFF; CDR3 DNA: TGTGCCAGCAGCACCCGCCTAACGGGGGACTACAATGAGCAGTTCTTC
V gene: TRBV28; J gene: TRBJ2-6; D gene: .; clone size: .; CDR3 protein: CASGKSGANVLTF; CDR3 DNA: TGTGCCAGCGGGAAGAGTGGGGCCAACGTCCTGACTTTC
V gene: TRBV6-5; J gene: TRBJ2-7; D gene: .; clone size: .; CDR3 protein: CASAREPRGSYEQYF; CDR3 DNA: TGTGCCAGCGCACGAGAACCCAGGGGTTCCTACGAGCAGTACTTC
V gene: TRBV24-1; J gene: TRBJ1-2; D gene: .; clone size: .; CDR3 protein: CATSGGQGGGYTF; CDR3 DNA: TGTGCCACCAGCGGAGGCCAGGGCGGAGGCTACACCTTC